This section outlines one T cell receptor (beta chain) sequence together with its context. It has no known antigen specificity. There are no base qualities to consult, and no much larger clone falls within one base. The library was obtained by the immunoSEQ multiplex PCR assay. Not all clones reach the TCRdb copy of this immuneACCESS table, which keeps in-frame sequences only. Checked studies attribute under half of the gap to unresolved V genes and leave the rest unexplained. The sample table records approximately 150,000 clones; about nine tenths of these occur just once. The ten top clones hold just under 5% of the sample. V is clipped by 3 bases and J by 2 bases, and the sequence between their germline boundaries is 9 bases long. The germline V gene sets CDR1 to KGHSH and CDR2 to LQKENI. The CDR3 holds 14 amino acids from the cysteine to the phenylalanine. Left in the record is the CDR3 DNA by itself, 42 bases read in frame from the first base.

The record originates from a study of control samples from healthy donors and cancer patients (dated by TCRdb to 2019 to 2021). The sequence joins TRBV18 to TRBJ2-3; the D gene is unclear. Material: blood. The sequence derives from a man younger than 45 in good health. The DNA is TGTGCCAGCTCACCCGGGCCCACCACAGATACGCAGTATTTT. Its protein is CASSPGPTTDTQYF. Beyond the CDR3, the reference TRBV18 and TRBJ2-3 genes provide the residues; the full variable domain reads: NAGVMQNPRHLVRRRGQEARLRCSPMKGHSHVYWYRQLPEEGLKFMVYLQKENIIDESGMPKERFSAEFPKEGPSILRIQQVVRGDSAAYFCASSPGPTTDTQYFGPGTRLTVL.